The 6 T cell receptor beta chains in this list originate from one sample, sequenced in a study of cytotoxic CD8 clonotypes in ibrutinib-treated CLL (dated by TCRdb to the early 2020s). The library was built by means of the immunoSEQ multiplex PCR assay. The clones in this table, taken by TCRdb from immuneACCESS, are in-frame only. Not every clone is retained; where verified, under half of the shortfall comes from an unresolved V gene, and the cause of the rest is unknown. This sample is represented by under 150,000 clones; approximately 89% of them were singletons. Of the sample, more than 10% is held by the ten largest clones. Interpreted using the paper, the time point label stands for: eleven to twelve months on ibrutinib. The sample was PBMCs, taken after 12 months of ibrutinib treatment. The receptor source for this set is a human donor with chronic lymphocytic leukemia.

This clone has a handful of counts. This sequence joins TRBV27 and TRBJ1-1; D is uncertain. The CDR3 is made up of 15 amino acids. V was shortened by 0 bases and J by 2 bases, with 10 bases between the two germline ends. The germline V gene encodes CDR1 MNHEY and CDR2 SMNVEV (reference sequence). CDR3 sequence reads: CASSLSGLQNTEAFF. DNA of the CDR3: TGTGCCAGCAGTTTATCCGGCTTACAAAACACTGAAGCTTTCTTT.

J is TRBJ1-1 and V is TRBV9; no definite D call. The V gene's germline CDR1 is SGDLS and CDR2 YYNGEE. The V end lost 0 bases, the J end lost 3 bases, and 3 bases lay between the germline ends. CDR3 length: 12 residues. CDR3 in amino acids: CASSVGDTEAFF. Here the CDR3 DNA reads TGTGCCAGCAGCGTAGGGGACACTGAAGCTTTCTTT.

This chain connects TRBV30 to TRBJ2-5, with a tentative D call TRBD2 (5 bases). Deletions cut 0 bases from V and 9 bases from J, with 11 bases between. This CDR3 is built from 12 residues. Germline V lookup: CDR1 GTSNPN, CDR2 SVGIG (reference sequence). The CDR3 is CAWSVQGRAQYF. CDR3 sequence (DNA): TGTGCCTGGAGTGTACAAGGGCGGGCCCAGTACTTC.

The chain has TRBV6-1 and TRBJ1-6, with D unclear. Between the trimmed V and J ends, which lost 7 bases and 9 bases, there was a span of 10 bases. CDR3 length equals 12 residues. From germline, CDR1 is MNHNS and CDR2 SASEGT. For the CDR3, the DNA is TGTGCCAGCAATTTTATTTTTTCACCCCTCCACTTT. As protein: CASNFIFSPLHF.

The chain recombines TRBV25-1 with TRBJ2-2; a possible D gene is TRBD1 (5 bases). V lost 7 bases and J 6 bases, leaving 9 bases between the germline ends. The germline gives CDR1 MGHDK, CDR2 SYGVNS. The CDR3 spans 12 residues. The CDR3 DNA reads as TGTGCCAGCACCGTAGGGGCCGGGGAGCTGTTTTTT. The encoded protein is CASTVGAGELFF.

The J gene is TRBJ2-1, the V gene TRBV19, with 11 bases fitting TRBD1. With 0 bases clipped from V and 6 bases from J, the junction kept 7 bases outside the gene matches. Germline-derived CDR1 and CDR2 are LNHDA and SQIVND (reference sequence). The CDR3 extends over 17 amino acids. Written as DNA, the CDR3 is TGTGCCAGTAGTATAGATTCCCGGACAGGGGGCATCAATGAGCAGTTCTTC. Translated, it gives CASSIDSRTGGINEQFF. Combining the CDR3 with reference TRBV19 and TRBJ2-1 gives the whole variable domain DGGITQSPKYLFRKEGQNVTLSCEQNLNHDAMYWYRQDPGQGLRLIYYSQIVNDFQKGDIAEGYSVSREKKESFPLTVTSAQKNPTAFYLCASSIDSRTGGINEQFFGPGTRLTVL.